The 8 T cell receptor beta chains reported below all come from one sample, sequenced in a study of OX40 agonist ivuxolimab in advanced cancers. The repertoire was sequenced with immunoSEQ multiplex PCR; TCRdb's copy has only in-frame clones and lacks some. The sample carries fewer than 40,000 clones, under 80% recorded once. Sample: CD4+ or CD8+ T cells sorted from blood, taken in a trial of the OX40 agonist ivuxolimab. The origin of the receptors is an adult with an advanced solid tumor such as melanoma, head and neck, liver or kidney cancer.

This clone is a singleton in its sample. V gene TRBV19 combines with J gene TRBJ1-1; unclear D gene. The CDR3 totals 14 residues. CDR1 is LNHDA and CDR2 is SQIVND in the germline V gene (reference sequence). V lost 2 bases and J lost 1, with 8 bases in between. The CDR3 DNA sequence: TGTGCCAGTAGTATATGGACGGAGAACACTGAAGCTTTCTTT. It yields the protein CASSIWTENTEAFF.

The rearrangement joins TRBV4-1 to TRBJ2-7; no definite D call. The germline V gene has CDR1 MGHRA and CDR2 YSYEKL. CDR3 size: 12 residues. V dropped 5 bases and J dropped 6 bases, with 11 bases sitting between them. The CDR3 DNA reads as TGCGCCAGCAGCGTAGGGATCGGCGAGCAGTACTTC. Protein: CASSVGIGEQYF.

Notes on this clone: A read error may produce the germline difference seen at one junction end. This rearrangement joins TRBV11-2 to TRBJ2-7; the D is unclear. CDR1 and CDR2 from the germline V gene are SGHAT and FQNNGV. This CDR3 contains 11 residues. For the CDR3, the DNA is TGTGCCAGCAGCTTAGTAGGGCCGGCCCTCTTC. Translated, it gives CASSLVGPALF.

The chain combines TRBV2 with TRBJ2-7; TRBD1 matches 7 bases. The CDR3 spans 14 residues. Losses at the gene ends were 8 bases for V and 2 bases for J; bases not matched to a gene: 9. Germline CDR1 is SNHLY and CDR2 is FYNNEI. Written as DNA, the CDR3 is TGTGCCAGCGTGTTTGGGACAGCAGCCTACGAGCAGTACTTC. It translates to CASVFGTAAYEQYF.

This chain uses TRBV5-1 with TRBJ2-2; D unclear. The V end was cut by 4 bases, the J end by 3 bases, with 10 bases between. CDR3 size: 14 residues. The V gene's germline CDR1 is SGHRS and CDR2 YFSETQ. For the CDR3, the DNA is TGCGCCAGCAGCCCGACGTCCGACACCGGGGAGCTGTTTTTT. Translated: CASSPTSDTGELFF.

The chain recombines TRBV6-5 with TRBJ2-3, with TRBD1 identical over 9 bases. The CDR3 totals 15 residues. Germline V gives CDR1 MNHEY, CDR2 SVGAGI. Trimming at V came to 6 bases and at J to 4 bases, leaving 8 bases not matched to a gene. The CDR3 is CASSPGQGIADTQYF. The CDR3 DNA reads TGTGCCAGCAGCCCCGGACAGGGGATCGCAGATACGCAGTATTTT.

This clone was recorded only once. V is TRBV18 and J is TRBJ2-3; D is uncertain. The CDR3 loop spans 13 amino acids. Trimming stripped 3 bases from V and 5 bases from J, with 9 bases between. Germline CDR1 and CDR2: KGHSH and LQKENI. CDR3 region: CASSPHQEDTQYF. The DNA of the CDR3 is TGTGCCAGCTCACCCCACCAGGAAGATACGCAGTATTTT.

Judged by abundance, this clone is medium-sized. The CDR3 region has the DNA TGTGCCAGCAGCTTGGTCCAGGGAAACACCATATATTTT. It encodes CASSLVQGNTIYF. The rearrangement uses TRBV5-6 and TRBJ1-3; D gene uncertain. The CDR3 contains 13 residues. V lost 0 bases and J 4 bases, leaving 5 bases between the germline ends. Germline values: CDR1 SGHDT, CDR2 YYEEEE.